This entry concerns a single T cell receptor beta chain. Its antigen is as yet unknown. Measured with immunoSEQ multiplex PCR; TCRdb has only the in-frame clones, and not every one. Here the sample spans tens of thousands of clones, 60% to 85% being singletons. This sample is drawn from a study of radiotherapy plus CTLA-4 blockade in lung cancer. For the study at large: With 31% of patients having disease control, objective responses were seen in approximately 17%.

This CDR3 region has 13 residues. Germline V gene lookup returns CDR1 SGHNT and CDR2 YYREEE (reference sequence). Trimming stripped 0 bases from V and 10 bases from J, with 11 bases between. Findings and caveats of the study: Expansion of tumor-derived TCR clones was observed in blood after radiotherapy plus ipilimumab.

The TCR comes from a human donor with non-small cell lung cancer whose response to radiotherapy plus ipilimumab could not be evaluated. The rearrangement links TRBV5-4 to TRBJ2-1; D is perhaps TRBD2 (5 bases). The sample in question was peripheral blood, obtained from a patient treated with radiotherapy plus ipilimumab. CDR3 sequence (DNA): TGTGCCAGCAGCTTGGACTGGACGGGAGAGCAGTTCTTC. Its protein is CASSLDWTGEQFF.